What follows are 11 T cell receptor beta chains derived from one specimen sequenced in a study of blood T cell repertoires in COVID-19 (dated by TCRdb to 2018 to 2021). Library generation was performed with the immunoSEQ multiplex PCR assay. The table was pulled from immuneACCESS by TCRdb, which kept in-frame rearrangements only. Such tables lose some clones; where checked, under half of the loss comes from unresolved V genes, and the rest has no known cause. The sample table lists roughly 190,000 clones, about 88% of them with a count of one. The ten largest clones add up to 2.5% to 3.5% of the sample. The source material was PBMCs or T cells enriched from blood (not recorded which). The receptors derive from a woman aged 25-40 years who had recovered from COVID-19.

The chain uses TRBV7-2 and TRBJ2-4; no reliable D call. The CDR3 sequence is 15 residues long. Trimming left V 0 bases short and J 0 bases short, with 6 bases between. Germline V CDR1 and CDR2: SGHTA, FQGNSA. CDR3 region: CASSLASRAKNIQYF. The CDR3 bases are TGTGCCAGCAGCTTAGCCTCCAGAGCCAAAAACATTCAGTACTTC.

The chain carries TRBV5-6 and TRBJ2-7; 9 bases agree with TRBD2. Germline V gene data show CDR1 as SGHDT and CDR2 as YYEEEE. The CDR3 contains 14 residues. V gave up 2 bases and J gave up 2 bases; unmatched junction bases: 2. The CDR3 protein is CASSFPSGTYEQYF. Here the CDR3 DNA reads TGTGCCAGCAGCTTCCCTAGCGGGACCTACGAGCAGTACTTC.

This clone has just a few counts. The V gene is TRBV6-1, the J gene TRBJ1-1; D unresolved. V was shortened by 2 bases and J by 1 base, with 11 bases between the two germline ends. The V gene's germline CDR1 is MNHNS and CDR2 SASEGT. The CDR3 sequence is 15 residues long. The CDR3 protein is CASSEIRRRNTEAFF. The CDR3 nucleotides read TGTGCCAGCAGTGAAATTCGGCGGCGGAACACTGAAGCTTTCTTT.

The chain employs TRBV28 and TRBJ2-6; weak D call: TRBD2 (6 bases). Trimming removed 4 bases from V and 2 bases from J, with 15 bases in between. The CDR3 totals 17 residues. Germline loops: CDR1 MDHEN, CDR2 SYDVKM. This chain's CDR3 is CASSSPQPGAGANVLTF. CDR3 nucleotides: TGTGCCAGCAGTTCCCCACAACCGGGGGCTGGGGCCAACGTCCTGACTTTC.

This chain connects TRBV5-1 to TRBJ1-4; D is unclear. The CDR3 consists of 12 residues. Germline values: CDR1 SGHRS, CDR2 YFSETQ. The V end lost 5 bases, the J end lost 4 bases, and 6 bases lay between the germline ends. CDR3 in DNA: TGCGCCAGCAGGGAGAATAATGAAAAACTGTTTTTT. This sequence encodes CASRENNEKLFF.

This chain links TRBV28 with TRBJ1-5; a possible D gene is TRBD1 (6 bases). Germline values: CDR1 MDHEN, CDR2 SYDVKM. CDR3 length: 17 residues. V lost 6 bases to trimming and J lost 0 bases, with 18 bases between them. CDR3 sequence (DNA): TGTGCCAGCAGGGTTGGAGGGGGGGAGTATAGCAATCAGCCCCAGCATTTT. Protein product: CASRVGGGEYSNQPQHF. The full variable domain, with the rest looked up from reference TRBV28 and TRBJ1-5, is DVKVTQSSRYLVKRTGEKVFLECVQDMDHENMFWYRQDPGLGLRLIYFSYDVKMKEKGDIPEGYSVSREKKERFSLILESASTNQTSMYLCASRVGGGEYSNQPQHFGDGTRLSIL.

This rearrangement joins TRBV7-2 to TRBJ2-7, with TRBD1 as a possible D gene (5 bases). CDR3 size: 13 residues. V was shortened by 3 bases and J by 5 bases, with 11 bases between the two germline ends. Germline values: CDR1 SGHTA, CDR2 FQGNSA. The DNA for the CDR3 is TGTGCCAGCAGCTTTGGGGCTGATAACGAGCAGTACTTC. Translating gives CASSFGADNEQYF. Full variable domain (missing parts from reference TRBV7-2 and TRBJ2-7): GAGVSQSPSNKVTEKGKDVELRCDPISGHTALYWYRQSLGQGLEFLIYFQGNSAPDKSGLPSDRFSAERTGGSVSTLTIQRTQQEDSAVYLCASSFGADNEQYFGPGTRLTVT.

This clone was counted only a few times. The chain has TRBV10-3 and TRBJ2-3; 12 positions agree with TRBD1. The CDR3 totals 14 residues. Germline values: CDR1 ENHRY, CDR2 SYGVKD. V shed 10 bases, J shed 4 bases, and the junction held 6 bases outside the gene matches. This CDR3 reads CATGQGARSDTQYF. In nucleotides, the CDR3 is TGTGCCACGGGACAGGGGGCGAGGTCAGATACGCAGTATTTT.

This rearrangement joins TRBV6-5 to TRBJ2-2; the D gene is possibly TRBD2 (6 bases). CDR1 MNHEY and CDR2 SVGAGI come from the germline V gene. Trimming shortened V by 5 bases and J by 4 bases, and 14 bases separated the two germline ends. There are 15 residues in the CDR3. The CDR3 is CASSPPGLSTGELFF. The CDR3 region has the DNA TGTGCCAGCAGTCCCCCGGGACTCAGCACCGGGGAGCTGTTTTTT.

The rearrangement uses TRBV6-5 and TRBJ2-7; 8 nucleotides align to TRBD2. V shed 4 bases and J 6 bases; nucleotides not matched to a gene: 5. This CDR3 has 13 residues. Germline V gene sequence: CDR1 MNHEY, CDR2 SVGAGI. Here the CDR3 DNA reads TGTGCCAGCAGTTCCGGACTAGCCGGCGAGCAGTACGTC. Translated: CASSSGLAGEQYV.

Written as DNA, the CDR3 is TGCAGCGTTGTTCGCACAGGGCCCTACAATGAGCAGTTCTTC. The encoded protein is CSVVRTGPYNEQFF. The gene calls are TRBV29-1 and TRBJ2-1; perhaps TRBD1 as D (6 bases). Germline V gene lookup returns CDR1 SQVTM and CDR2 ANQGSEA. Trimming removed 4 bases at V and 2 bases at J, with 12 bases between. There are 14 residues in the CDR3.